This T cell receptor beta chain was documented in a study of OX40 agonist ivuxolimab in advanced cancers. Blood samples were obtained at baseline, cycle 4 day 1, and cycle 7 day 1. Germline loops: CDR1 LGHNA, CDR2 YSLEER. Between the trimmed V and J ends, which lost 4 bases and 4 bases, there was a span of 21 bases. This CDR3 contains 17 residues. Produced via immunoSEQ multiplex PCR; TCRdb's table is partial and in-frame only. The sample contains tens of thousands of clones, roughly 90% of which appear only once. This clone was counted between two and nine times. This chain joins TRBV4-3 and TRBJ2-3, with D possibly being TRBD2 (6 bases). This TCR was recovered from an adult with an advanced solid tumor such as melanoma, head and neck, liver or kidney cancer. The sequencing used CD4+ or CD8+ T cells sorted from blood, collected in a trial of the OX40 agonist ivuxolimab. The CDR3 bases are TGCGCCAGCAGCCGGGGGACGGCCTATACGGGAGCAGATACGCAGTATTTT. Its protein product is CASSRGTAYTGADTQYF.